This TCR beta chain emerged from a study of T-cell memory formation after mild COVID-19. TCRdb passed the 5' RACE reads through MiXCR, listing each CDR3 protein once. Of 75,000 to 90,000 distinct CDR3 sequences in the sample, approximately 13% were seen once. As regards this clonotype: No antigen is known for it.

Study-wide results and limits: Contracting CD4+ clones sat mainly in CM and EM; CD8+ in EMRA. Unconfirmed was the SARS-CoV-2 specificity of second-wave clones that peaked on day 37. Pre-infection memory carried some responding clones, suggesting that cross-reactive memory joined.

The sequence was obtained from an adult woman who had mild COVID-19 (a few samples of this study predate the infection). Cell type and time point are not known. Sequenced sample: PBMCs or a T cell subset sorted from them (not recorded which).

Here the CDR3 DNA reads TGTGCCAGCAGACCTGGAGTGGGACGCACCTACGAGCAGTACTTC. Protein sequence: CASRPGVGRTYEQYF. The chain joins TRBV7-9 to TRBJ2-7; D is tentatively TRBD1 or TRBD2 (5 bases each). V lost 6 bases and J lost 2, with 17 bases in between. The V gene's germline CDR1 is SEHNR and CDR2 FQNEAQ (reference sequence). The CDR3 has 15 residues. The full variable domain, completed using reference TRBV7-9 and TRBJ2-7, is DTGVSQNPRHKITKRGQNVTFRCDPISEHNRLYWYRQTLGQGPEFLTYFQNEAQLEKSRLLSDRFSAERPKGSFSTLEIQRTEQGDSAMYLCASRPGVGRTYEQYFGPGTRLTVT.